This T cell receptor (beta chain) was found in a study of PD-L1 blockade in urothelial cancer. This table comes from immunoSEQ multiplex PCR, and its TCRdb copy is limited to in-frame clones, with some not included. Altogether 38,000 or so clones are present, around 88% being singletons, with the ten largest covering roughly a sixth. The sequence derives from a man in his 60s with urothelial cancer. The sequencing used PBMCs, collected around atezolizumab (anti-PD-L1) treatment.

CDR3 region: CASTLGGGGNQPQHF. The CDR3 bases are TGTGCCAGCACCCTCGGCGGGGGAGGGAATCAGCCCCAGCATTTT. The chain recombines TRBV28 with TRBJ1-5, with a possible D match to TRBD1 (5 bases). The CDR3 is 15 amino acids. Germline CDR1 is MDHEN and CDR2 is SYDVKM. V lost 7 bases to trimming and J lost 4 bases, with 17 bases between them.